One and the same sample provided the 29 T cell receptor beta chains below, sequenced in a study of prognosis after radiotherapy for stage I lung cancer. Genomic DNA served as the source from which two-round multiplex PCR generated TCR beta CDR3 amplicons. Used in first-round PCR were primers specific to each TRBV and TRBJ gene. TCRdb re-called the multiplex PCR reads with MiXCR, one entry per CDR3 protein. The top ten hold around 38% of the sample, which has about 16,000 distinct CDR3 sequences, about 46% seen once. This specimen consisted of PBMCs, obtained before or after stereotactic body radiation therapy (not recorded which). All receptors derive from a donor over 45 with non-small cell lung cancer.

This clonotype came up many times. The chain recombines TRBV5-5 with TRBJ1-1; D gene uncertain. The germline V gene encodes CDR1 SGHKS and CDR2 YYEKEE (reference sequence). This CDR3 is built from 16 residues. V was cut by 0 bases and J by 5 bases, with 17 bases left in between. The CDR3 sequence: CASSLGPRLELTEAFF. CDR3 nucleotides: TGTGCCAGCAGCTTGGGTCCTCGGCTGGAATTGACTGAAGCTTTCTTT. The variable domain in full, completed from reference TRBV5-5 and TRBJ1-1, reads DAGVTQSPTHLIKTRGQQVTLRCSPISGHKSVSWYQQVLGQGPQFIFQYYEKEERGRGNFPDRFSARQFPNYSSELNVNALLLGDSALYLCASSLGPRLELTEAFFGQGTRLTVV.

This clonotype was counted at least ten times. This rearrangement joins TRBV4-1 to TRBJ2-7, with 9 positions matching TRBD2. Germline V gene sequence: CDR1 MGHRA, CDR2 YSYEKL. The CDR3 is 17 residues long. J was trimmed by 0 bases and V by 0 bases; bases with no gene match: 6. CDR3 amino acids: CASSQDGVAGASYEQYF. As DNA, the CDR3 is TGCGCCAGCAGCCAAGACGGAGTAGCGGGGGCCTCCTACGAGCAGTACTTC.

This clonotype was observed many times. This chain links TRBV6-2 or TRBV6-3 with TRBJ1-5; perhaps TRBD1 as D (5 bases). Germline CDR1 and CDR2: MNHEY and SVGEGT. V shed 5 bases and J shed 6 bases, with 14 bases lying between them. This CDR3 has 14 amino acids. The CDR3 nucleotides read TGTGCCAGCAGTGCCGTCCCAAGGGGTCAGCCCCAGCATTTT. This encodes CASSAVPRGQPQHF.

This clonotype was seen many times. The chain links TRBV5-1 to TRBJ2-3; possible D gene TRBD2, 5 bases. The CDR3 consists of 15 residues. Germline loops: CDR1 SGHRS, CDR2 YFSETQ. V was cut by 3 bases and J by 4 bases, with 15 bases left in between. The chain's CDR3 is CASSSEPSRADTQYF. Written as DNA, the CDR3 is TGCGCCAGCAGCTCTGAACCGTCGCGGGCAGATACGCAGTATTTT.

Worth noting for this clonotype: At one boundary the junction diverges from the germline segment, which might be a read error. This chain joins TRBV10-2 and TRBJ1-5; 7 nucleotides line up with TRBD1. Germline CDR1 is WSHSY and CDR2 is SAAADI. This CDR3 is built from 15 residues. Here the CDR3 reads CASSESRTGNQPKHF. CDR3 nucleotides: TGCGCCAGCAGTGAGTCGAGGACAGGAAATCAGCCCAAGCATTTT.

This clonotype has a count of ten or more. The CDR3 protein is CASSYSYQGGEKLFF. DNA of the CDR3: TGTGCCAGCAGTTACTCGTACCAGGGGGGCGAAAAACTGTTTTTT. The rearrangement joins TRBV6-5 to TRBJ1-4, with 7 nucleotides matching TRBD1. This CDR3 contains 15 residues. Germline V CDR1 and CDR2: MNHEY, SVGAGI. J gave up 8 bases and V 0 bases, and 6 bases lay outside the gene matches.

The V call is TRBV11-2, the J call TRBJ1-3; TRBD1 matches 9 bases. Germline CDR1 reads SGHAT; CDR2 reads FQNNGV. V was pared by 5 bases and J by 2 bases, with 4 bases of the junction left unmatched. The length of the CDR3 is 15 residues. The CDR3 loop reads CASSPNRGPGNTIYF. The CDR3 nucleotides are TGTGCCAGCAGCCCAAACAGGGGGCCTGGAAACACCATATATTTT.

This clonotype was seen repeatedly, ten times or more. The rearrangement links TRBV28 to TRBJ1-1; 9 positions match TRBD1. The CDR3 sequence is 14 residues long. CDR1 is MDHEN, CDR2 SYDVKM, per germline. V trimming: 6 bases; J trimming: 5 bases; junction bases outside the gene matches: 7. CDR3 coding DNA: TGTGCCAGCAGCACAGGGGGCAGGATTACTGAAGCTTTCTTT. Translation: CASSTGGRITEAFF.

This clonotype occurred many times. V and J are TRBV10-3 and TRBJ2-1; TRBD2 matches at 8 bases. The CDR3 is made up of 15 amino acids. Germline assignment: CDR1 ENHRY and CDR2 SYGVKD. Trimming cost V 4 bases and J 0 bases; bases outside gene matches: 2. In nucleotides, the CDR3 is TGTGCCATCAGTGTCAGCGGGAGCTCCTACAATGAGCAGTTCTTC. This sequence encodes CAISVSGSSYNEQFF.

This clonotype ranks as medium-sized. The chain has TRBV7-2 and TRBJ1-2, with unresolved D. The V gene lost 5 bases and the J gene lost 6 bases, with 16 bases spanning the gap. This CDR3 is 14 amino acids long. CDR1 SGHTA and CDR2 FQGNSA come from the germline V gene. The CDR3 coding sequence is TGTGCCAGCAGCCGTTTGGAGGGTCGGCATGGCTACACCTTC. Translated: CASSRLEGRHGYTF.

This clonotype was seen ten or more times. The chain joins TRBV27 to TRBJ1-4, with 7 nucleotides matching TRBD1. Germline CDR1 and CDR2: MNHEY and SMNVEV (reference sequence). This CDR3 spans 16 amino acids. J lost 8 bases, V lost 2 bases, and 11 bases had no gene match. The CDR3 region is CASSLNLGTAREKLFF. CDR3 DNA: TGTGCCAGCAGTTTAAATCTCGGGACAGCTCGAGAAAAACTGTTTTTT.

A remark on this clonotype: This may be a read error, as it is one base from a much larger clone. This sequence joins TRBV20-1 and TRBJ2-5; TRBD1 matches at 10 bases. This CDR3 spans 14 amino acids. V was clipped by 4 bases and J by 4 bases; unmatched bases: 6. The germline gives CDR1 DFQATT, CDR2 SNEGSKA (reference sequence). CDR3 sequence: CSAIGTGVGETQYF. In DNA form, the CDR3 reads TGCAGTGCTATAGGGACAGGGGTCGGAGAGACCCAGTACTTC.

This clonotype was counted a few times. This rearrangement joins TRBV12-3 or TRBV12-4 to TRBJ1-1; D is ambiguous. V was shortened by 3 bases and J by 11 bases, with 13 bases between the two germline ends. The CDR3 spans 12 residues. This CDR3 reads CASSFHHLGAFF. Here the CDR3 DNA reads TGTGCCAGCAGTTTTCATCATCTGGGTGCTTTCTTT.

Remarks on this clonotype: It is likely a read error, because the conserved phenylalanine at the end of the CDR3 is missing. The rearrangement links TRBV19 to TRBJ2-1, with D maybe TRBD2 (6 bases). CDR1 and CDR2 from the germline V gene are LNHDA and SQIVND (reference sequence). V lost 7 bases and J lost 3, with 13 bases in between. This CDR3 is 14 amino acids long. The CDR3 sequence is CASTAAGYYNEQFL. CDR3 bases: TGTGCCAGTACCGCAGCGGGTTACTACAATGAGCAGTTCTTA.

This clonotype was picked up many times. The germline gene is not matched at one end of the junction; a read error may be the cause. The chain links TRBV10-2 to TRBJ1-2; no definite D call. There are 13 residues in the CDR3. Germline assignment: CDR1 WSHSY and CDR2 SAAADI. CDR3 sequence: CASSESWDYGYTF. CDR3 nucleotides: TGCGCCAGCAGCGAGTCGTGGGACTATGGCTACACCTTC.

This clonotype was detected ten times or more. V and J are TRBV7-9 and TRBJ2-3; D is undetermined. Per germline, CDR1 SEHNR and CDR2 FQNEAQ (reference sequence). CDR3 length: 14 residues. V was shortened by 7 bases and J by 0 bases, with 11 bases between the two germline ends. The CDR3 reads CASTYRGSTDTQYF. For the CDR3, the DNA is TGTGCCAGCACTTACAGAGGTAGCACAGATACGCAGTATTTT.

This clonotype qualifies as medium-sized (0.01 to 0.1%). The V call is TRBV6-2 or TRBV6-3, the J call TRBJ2-3, with a possible D match to TRBD1 (5 bases). Looked up from germline, CDR1 is MNHEY and CDR2 is SVGEGT. The CDR3 runs to 13 residues. Trimming shortened V by 9 bases and J by 3 bases, and 13 bases separated the two germline ends. CDR3 DNA sequence: TGTGCCAGTTCAGGGCATGGGACAGATACGCAGTATTTT. It yields the protein CASSGHGTDTQYF.

V and J are TRBV6-7 and TRBJ2-1; the match to TRBD2 covers 7 bases. TRBV6-7 is an ORF; its function is uncertain. CDR3 length: 12 amino acids. Trimming took 8 bases from V and 5 from J; bases not matched to a gene: 3. CDR3 in DNA: TGTGCCAGCGAGCGGGGAAACAATGAGCAGTTCTTC. Its translation is CASERGNNEQFF.

This clonotype has more than one count but fewer than ten. A much more abundant neighbour one base away suggests this may be a read error. V is TRBV6-1 and J is TRBJ1-1; a weak D match, TRBD1 (5 bases). CDR3 length: 13 residues. CDR1 and CDR2 from the germline V gene are MNHNS and SASEGT. The germline V and J ends were trimmed by 6 bases and 3 bases, with 11 bases remaining between them. CDR3 nucleotide sequence: TGTGCCAGCAGAGGGACGGTGGACACTGAAGCTTTCTTT. Amino acids: CASRGTVDTEAFF.

This clonotype appeared many times. The chain uses TRBV29-1 and TRBJ2-3; D is possibly TRBD2 (5 bases). The CDR3 is 14 residues long. Germline-derived CDR1 and CDR2 are SQVTM and ANQGSEA. V gave up 4 bases and J gave up 1 base, with 12 bases separating them. CDR3 nucleotides: TGCAGCGTTGTCCAACTAGGTGGCACAGATACGCAGTATTTT. Residues: CSVVQLGGTDTQYF.

The chain links TRBV6-1 to TRBJ1-2; maybe TRBD1 (6 bases). Germline V gives CDR1 MNHNS, CDR2 SASEGT. The CDR3 sequence is 12 residues long. V was trimmed by 7 bases and J by 8 bases, leaving 14 bases between them. The CDR3 sequence is CASTGEVGGYTF. CDR3 bases: TGTGCCAGCACAGGGGAAGTAGGAGGCTACACCTTC.

This clonotype was recorded only once. The rearrangement joins TRBV6-1 to TRBJ1-6, with unresolved D. Germline V gene data show CDR1 as MNHNS and CDR2 as SASEGT. The CDR3 extends over 13 amino acids. V shed 6 bases and J shed 9 bases, with 12 bases lying between them. The CDR3 loop reads CASRTFRTSPLHF. In DNA, the CDR3 is TGTGCCAGCAGGACGTTTAGGACTTCACCCCTCCACTTT.

This clonotype was picked up many times. J is TRBJ1-5 and V is TRBV6-1; D may be TRBD1 (5 bases). V was shortened by 4 bases and J by 6 bases, with 10 bases between the two germline ends. The CDR3 sequence is 13 residues long. The germline V gene encodes CDR1 MNHNS and CDR2 SASEGT. As DNA, the CDR3 is TGTGCCAGCAGTGGGCGGGACTCTCAGCCCCAGCATTTT. It encodes CASSGRDSQPQHF.

This clonotype was seen repeatedly, ten times or more. The J gene is TRBJ1-2, the V gene TRBV3-1, with D possibly being TRBD1 (6 bases). The CDR3 is 14 amino acids. Germline CDR1 and CDR2: LGHDT and YNNKEL (reference sequence). Trimming stripped 1 base from V and 8 bases from J, with 14 bases between. The CDR3 protein is CASSQAQGLRGYTF. DNA for the CDR3: TGTGCCAGCAGCCAAGCACAGGGATTGAGAGGCTACACCTTC.

The rearrangement links TRBV9 to TRBJ2-3, with 10 positions matching TRBD1. Germline values: CDR1 SGDLS, CDR2 YYNGEE. The CDR3 covers 15 residues. Unmatched junction bases numbered 2, after V lost 0 bases and J lost 4 bases. CDR3 residues: CASSVGTGGPDTQYF. In DNA form, the CDR3 reads TGTGCCAGCAGCGTAGGGACAGGGGGACCAGATACGCAGTATTTT. Full variable domain (remainder filled in from reference TRBV9 and TRBJ2-3): DSGVTQTPKHLITATGQRVTLRCSPRSGDLSVYWYQQSLDQGLQFLIQYYNGEERAKGNILERFSAQQFPDLHSELNLSSLELGDSALYFCASSVGTGGPDTQYFGPGTRLTVL.

J is TRBJ2-5 and V is TRBV11-2, with 8 bases identical to TRBD2. Germline V CDR1 and CDR2: SGHAT, FQNNGV. The CDR3 is made up of 15 amino acids. J was trimmed by 4 bases and V by 5 bases; bases with no gene match: 9. The chain's CDR3 is CASSILGGVGETQYF. CDR3 sequence (DNA): TGTGCCAGCAGCATCCTCGGGGGGGTGGGAGAGACCCAGTACTTC.

In this sample, this clonotype turned up many times. The rearrangement uses TRBV6-5 and TRBJ2-5, with D unclear. Deletions cut 3 bases from V and 1 base from J, with 6 bases between. Germline V gene sequence: CDR1 MNHEY, CDR2 SVGAGI. The CDR3 length is 13 residues. The DNA for the CDR3 is TGTGCCAGCAGTTATCCTAGCCAAGAGACCCAGTACTTC. Encoded protein: CASSYPSQETQYF.

As for this clonotype: Just one base apart from a much larger clone, this may be a read error. The chain links TRBV9 to TRBJ2-3; tentatively, D is TRBD1 or TRBD2 (5 bases each). The CDR3 totals 16 residues. Per germline, CDR1 SGDLS and CDR2 YYNGEE. The CDR3 is CSSSVGTHWGTDTQYF. The CDR3 DNA follows: TGTTCCAGCAGCGTGGGTACCCACTGGGGGACAGATACGCAGTATTTT.

The gene calls are TRBV28 and TRBJ1-6, with D perhaps matching TRBD1 (5 bases). Trimming took 2 bases from V and 7 from J, leaving 12 bases between them. CDR3 length equals 15 residues. Germline CDR1 and CDR2: MDHEN and SYDVKM. The CDR3 nucleotides read TGTGCCAGCAGTTTAGCTGGGGGAGGGAATTCACCCCTCCACTTT. Encoded protein: CASSLAGGGNSPLHF.